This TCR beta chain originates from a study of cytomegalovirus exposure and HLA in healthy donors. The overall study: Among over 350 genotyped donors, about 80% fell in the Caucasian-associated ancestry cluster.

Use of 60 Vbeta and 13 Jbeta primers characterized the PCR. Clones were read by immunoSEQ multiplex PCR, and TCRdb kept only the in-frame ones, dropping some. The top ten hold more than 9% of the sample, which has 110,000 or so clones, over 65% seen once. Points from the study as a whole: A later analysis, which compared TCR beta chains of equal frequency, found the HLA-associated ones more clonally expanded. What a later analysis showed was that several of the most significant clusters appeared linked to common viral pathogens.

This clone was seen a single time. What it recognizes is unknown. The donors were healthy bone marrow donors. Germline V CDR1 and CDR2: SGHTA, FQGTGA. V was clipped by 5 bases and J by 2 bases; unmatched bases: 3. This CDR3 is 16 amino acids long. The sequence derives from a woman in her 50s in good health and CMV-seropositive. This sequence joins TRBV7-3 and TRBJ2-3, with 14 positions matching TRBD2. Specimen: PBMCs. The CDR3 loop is CASSPGLAGATDTQYF. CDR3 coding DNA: TGTGCCAGCAGCCCGGGACTAGCGGGAGCCACAGATACGCAGTATTTT.